This T cell receptor beta chain was profiled in a study of cytomegalovirus exposure and HLA in healthy donors. PCR was performed using 60 Vbeta and 13 Jbeta primers. Profiling relied on immunoSEQ multiplex PCR, and the TCRdb table lists in-frame clones only, not all of them. In the table there are 100,000 to 150,000 clones, approximately 81% of which are singletons. About this clone itself: Its target is not known.

Germline lookup yields CDR1 SGHRS and CDR2 YFSETQ. The CDR3 extends over 13 amino acids. Losses at the gene ends were 6 bases for V and 4 bases for J; bases not matched to a gene: 6. Findings of the study overall: Sequence variants that were highly shared formed a cluster that was likely a sequencing artifact.

The chain links TRBV5-1 to TRBJ2-5; 7 bases align to TRBD1. The sequence was obtained from a man aged 18 to 29 in good health and CMV-seropositive. The sequenced sample consisted of PBMCs. In nucleotides, the CDR3 is TGCGCCAGCACCCGGGACAGCACAGAGACCCAGTACTTC. Protein: CASTRDSTETQYF.